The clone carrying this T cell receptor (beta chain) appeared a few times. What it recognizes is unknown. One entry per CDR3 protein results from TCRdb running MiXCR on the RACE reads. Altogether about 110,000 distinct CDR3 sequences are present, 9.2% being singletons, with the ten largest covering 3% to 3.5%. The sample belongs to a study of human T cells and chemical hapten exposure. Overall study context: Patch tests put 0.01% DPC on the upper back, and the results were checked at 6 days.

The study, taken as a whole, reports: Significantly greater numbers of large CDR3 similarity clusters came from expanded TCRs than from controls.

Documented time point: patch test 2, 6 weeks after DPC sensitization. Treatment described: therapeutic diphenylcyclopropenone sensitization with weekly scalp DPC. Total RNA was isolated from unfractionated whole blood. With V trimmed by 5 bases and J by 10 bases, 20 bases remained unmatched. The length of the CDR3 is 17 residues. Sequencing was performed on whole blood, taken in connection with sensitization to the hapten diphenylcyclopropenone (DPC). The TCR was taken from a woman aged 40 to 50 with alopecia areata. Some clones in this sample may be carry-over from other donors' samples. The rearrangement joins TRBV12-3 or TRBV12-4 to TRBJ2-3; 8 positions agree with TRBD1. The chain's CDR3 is CASSQLPGQDYLMAQYF. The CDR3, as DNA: TGTGCCAGCAGTCAATTACCGGGACAGGATTACTTGATGGCGCAGTATTTT.